This T cell receptor (beta chain) came from a study of T-cell reconstitution after alpha-beta-depleted transplantation in children. General study points: T-cell numbers and diversity, one year after transplant, stemmed largely from T cells that were newly produced.

Unique molecular identifiers were used to barcode this TCRbeta library. TCRdb reprocessed the PCR reads via MiXCR and lists one record per CDR3 protein. The profile shows 550,000 to 600,000 distinct CDR3 sequences, 23% of them singletons. The table lists this clonotype with a few counts. Its antigen is still unknown. Trimming pared 1 base from V and 8 bases from J, leaving 14 bases between. Per the germline V gene, CDR1 is KGHSY and CDR2 is FQNENV. The CDR3 runs 15 residues. The receptor comes from a boy under two years old who had a stem cell transplant for acute myeloid leukemia, so the T cells may come from the graft donor. The J gene is TRBJ1-4, the V gene TRBV16; maybe TRBD1 (6 bases). This specimen consisted of PBMCs, mostly from graft donor cells, obtained 360 days after TCRalphabeta/CD19-depleted stem cell transplant. This chain's CDR3 is CASSQLGTGSEKLFF. In DNA form, the CDR3 reads TGTGCCAGCAGCCAATTGGGAACAGGGTCGGAAAAACTGTTTTTT.